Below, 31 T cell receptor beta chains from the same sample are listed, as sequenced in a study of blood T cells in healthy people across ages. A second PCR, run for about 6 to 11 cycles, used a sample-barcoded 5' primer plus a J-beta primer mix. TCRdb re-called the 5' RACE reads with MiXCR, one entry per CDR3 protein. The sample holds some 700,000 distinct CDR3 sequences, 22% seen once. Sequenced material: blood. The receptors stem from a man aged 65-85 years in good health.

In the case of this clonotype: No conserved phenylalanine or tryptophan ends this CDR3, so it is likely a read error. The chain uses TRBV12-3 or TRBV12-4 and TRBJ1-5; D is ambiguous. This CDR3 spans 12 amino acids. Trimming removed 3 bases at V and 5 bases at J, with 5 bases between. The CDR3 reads CASSFWDQPQHL. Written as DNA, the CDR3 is TGTGCCAGCAGTTTTTGGGATCAGCCCCAGCATCTT.

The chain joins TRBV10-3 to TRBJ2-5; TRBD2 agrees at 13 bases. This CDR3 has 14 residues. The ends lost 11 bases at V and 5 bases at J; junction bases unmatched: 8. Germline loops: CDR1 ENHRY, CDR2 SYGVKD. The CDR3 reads CAVGRTSGSETQYF. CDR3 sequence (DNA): TGTGCCGTTGGGAGGACTAGCGGGAGTGAGACCCAGTACTTC.

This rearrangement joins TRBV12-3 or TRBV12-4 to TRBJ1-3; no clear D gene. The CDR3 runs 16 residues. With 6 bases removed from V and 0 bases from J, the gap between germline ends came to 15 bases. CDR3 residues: CASRERARYSGNTIYF. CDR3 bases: TGTGCCAGCAGGGAGAGGGCGCGGTACTCTGGAAACACCATATATTTT.

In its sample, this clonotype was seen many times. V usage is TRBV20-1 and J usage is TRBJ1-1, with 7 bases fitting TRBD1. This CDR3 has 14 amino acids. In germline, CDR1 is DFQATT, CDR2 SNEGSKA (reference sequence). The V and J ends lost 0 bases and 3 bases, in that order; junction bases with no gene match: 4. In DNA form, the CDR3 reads TGCAGTGCTAGAGATCAGGGGGTTGACACTGAAGCTTTCTTT. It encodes CSARDQGVDTEAFF.

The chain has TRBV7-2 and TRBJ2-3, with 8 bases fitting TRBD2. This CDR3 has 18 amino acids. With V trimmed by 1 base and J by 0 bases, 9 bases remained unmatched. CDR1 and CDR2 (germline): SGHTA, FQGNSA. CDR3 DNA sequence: TGTGCCAGCAGCTTAGTTAGCGGGACACGGACTAGCACAGATACGCAGTATTTT. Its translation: CASSLVSGTRTSTDTQYF.

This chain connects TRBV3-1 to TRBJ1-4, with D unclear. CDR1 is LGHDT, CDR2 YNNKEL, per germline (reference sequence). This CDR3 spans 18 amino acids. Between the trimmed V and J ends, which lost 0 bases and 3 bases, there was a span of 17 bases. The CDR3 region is CASSQDLMRGAANEKLFF. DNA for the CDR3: TGTGCCAGCAGCCAAGATCTAATGAGAGGCGCGGCTAATGAAAAACTGTTTTTT.

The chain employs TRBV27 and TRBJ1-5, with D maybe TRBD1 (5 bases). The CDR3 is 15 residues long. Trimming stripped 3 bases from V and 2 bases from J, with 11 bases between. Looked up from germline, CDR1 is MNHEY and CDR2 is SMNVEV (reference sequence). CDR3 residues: CASSFSQGGNQPQHF. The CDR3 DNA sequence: TGTGCCAGCAGTTTTAGTCAGGGCGGCAATCAGCCCCAGCATTTT.

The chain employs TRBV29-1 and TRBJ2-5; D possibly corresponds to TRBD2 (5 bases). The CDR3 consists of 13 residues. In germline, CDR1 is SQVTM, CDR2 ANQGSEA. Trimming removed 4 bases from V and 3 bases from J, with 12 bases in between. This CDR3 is CSVVSSGKETQYF. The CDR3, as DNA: TGCAGCGTTGTGAGTTCGGGGAAAGAGACCCAGTACTTC.

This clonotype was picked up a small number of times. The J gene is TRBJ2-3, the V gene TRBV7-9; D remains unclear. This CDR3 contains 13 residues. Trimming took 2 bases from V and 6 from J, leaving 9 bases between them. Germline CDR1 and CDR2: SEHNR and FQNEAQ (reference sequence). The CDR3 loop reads CASSLTATDTQYF. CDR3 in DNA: TGTGCCAGCAGCTTAACAGCAACTGATACGCAGTATTTT.

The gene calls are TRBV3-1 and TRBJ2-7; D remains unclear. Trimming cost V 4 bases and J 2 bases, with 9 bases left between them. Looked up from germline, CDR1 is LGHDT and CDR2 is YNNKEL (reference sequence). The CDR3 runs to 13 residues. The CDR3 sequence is CASSPGFTYEQYV. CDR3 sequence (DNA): TGTGCCAGCAGCCCGGGTTTTACCTACGAGCAGTACGTC.

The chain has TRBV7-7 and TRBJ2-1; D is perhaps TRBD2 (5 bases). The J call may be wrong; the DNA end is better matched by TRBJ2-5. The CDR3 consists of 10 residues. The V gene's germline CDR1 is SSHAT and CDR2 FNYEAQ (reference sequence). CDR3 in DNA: TGTGCCACCCAGACCGGGATCCAGTACTTC. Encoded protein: CATQTGIQYF.

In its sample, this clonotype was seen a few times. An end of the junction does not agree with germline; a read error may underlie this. CDR3 in amino acids: CTSRGTGGSDEQFF. CDR3 coding DNA: TGCACCAGCAGGGGGACAGGGGGCTCAGATGAGCAGTTCTTC. The V and J genes are TRBV5-1 and TRBJ2-1, with TRBD1 matching over 12 bases. Germline V gene data show CDR1 as SGHRS and CDR2 as YFSETQ. The CDR3 is 14 residues long.

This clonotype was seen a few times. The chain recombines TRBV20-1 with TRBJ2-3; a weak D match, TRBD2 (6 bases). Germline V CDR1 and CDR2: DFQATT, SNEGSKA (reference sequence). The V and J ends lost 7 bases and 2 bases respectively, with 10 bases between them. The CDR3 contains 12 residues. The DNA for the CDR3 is TGCAGTGGGGACTCCTACACAGATACGCAGTATTTT. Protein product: CSGDSYTDTQYF.

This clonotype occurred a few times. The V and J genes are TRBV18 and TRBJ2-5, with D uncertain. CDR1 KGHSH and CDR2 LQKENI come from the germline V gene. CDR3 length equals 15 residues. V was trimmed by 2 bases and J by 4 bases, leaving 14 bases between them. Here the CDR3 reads CASSPGDGDRETQYF. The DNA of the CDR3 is TGTGCCAGCTCACCAGGAGATGGGGATCGAGAGACCCAGTACTTC.

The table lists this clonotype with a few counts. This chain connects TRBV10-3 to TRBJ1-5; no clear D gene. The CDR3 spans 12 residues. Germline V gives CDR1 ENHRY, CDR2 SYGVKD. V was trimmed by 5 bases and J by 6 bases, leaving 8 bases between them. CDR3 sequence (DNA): TGTGCCATCAGTTCTGATGGTCAGCCCCAGCATTTT. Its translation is CAISSDGQPQHF.

CDR3 region: CASSEAGGLALTQFF. Here the CDR3 DNA reads TGTGCCAGCAGTGAAGCCGGTGGACTAGCCCTCACCCAGTTCTTC. This sequence joins TRBV6-1 and TRBJ2-5; 8 bases are a match to TRBD2. The end of the DNA aligns better with TRBJ2-1, so the J call may be wrong. This CDR3 region has 15 residues. CDR1 and CDR2 from the germline V gene are MNHNS and SASEGT.

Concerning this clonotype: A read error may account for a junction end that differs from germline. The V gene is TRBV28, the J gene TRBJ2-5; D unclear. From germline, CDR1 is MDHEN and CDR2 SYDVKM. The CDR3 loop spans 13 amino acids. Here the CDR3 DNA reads TGTGCCAGCAGTTTCCTGACTGGAGAGGCCCAGTACTTC. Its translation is CASSFLTGEAQYF. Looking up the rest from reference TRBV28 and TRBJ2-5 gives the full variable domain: DVKVTQSSRYLVKRTGEKVFLECVQDMDHENMFWYRQDPGLGLRLIYFSYDVKMKEKGDIPEGYSVSREKKERFSLILESASTNQTSMYLCASSFLTGEAQYFGPGTRLLVL.

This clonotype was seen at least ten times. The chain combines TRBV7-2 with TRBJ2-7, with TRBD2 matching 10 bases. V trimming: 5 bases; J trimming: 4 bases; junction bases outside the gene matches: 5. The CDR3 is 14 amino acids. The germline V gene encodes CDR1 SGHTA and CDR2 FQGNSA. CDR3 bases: TGTGCCAGCAGCCCGGGACTAGCGTGGTACGAGCAGTACTTC. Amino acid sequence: CASSPGLAWYEQYF.

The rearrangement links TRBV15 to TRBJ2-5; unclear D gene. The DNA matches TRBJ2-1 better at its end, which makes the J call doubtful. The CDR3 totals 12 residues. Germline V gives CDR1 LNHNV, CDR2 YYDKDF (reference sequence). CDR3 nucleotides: TGTGCCACCAGCAGAGGTTACGTAGAGCAGTTCTTC. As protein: CATSRGYVEQFF.

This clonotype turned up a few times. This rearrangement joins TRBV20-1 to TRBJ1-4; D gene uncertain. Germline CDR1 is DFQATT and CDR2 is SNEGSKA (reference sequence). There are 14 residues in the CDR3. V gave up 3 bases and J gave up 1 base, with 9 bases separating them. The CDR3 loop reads CSASLKRTNEKLFF. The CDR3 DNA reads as TGCAGTGCTAGCCTCAAGAGAACTAATGAAAAACTGTTTTTT.

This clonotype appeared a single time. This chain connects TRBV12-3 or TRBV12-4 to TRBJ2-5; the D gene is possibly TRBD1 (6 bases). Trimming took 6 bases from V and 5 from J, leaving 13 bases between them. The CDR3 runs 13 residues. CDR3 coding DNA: TGTGCCAGCAGCGACAGGAACCGGGAGACCCAGTACTTC. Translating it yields CASSDRNRETQYF.

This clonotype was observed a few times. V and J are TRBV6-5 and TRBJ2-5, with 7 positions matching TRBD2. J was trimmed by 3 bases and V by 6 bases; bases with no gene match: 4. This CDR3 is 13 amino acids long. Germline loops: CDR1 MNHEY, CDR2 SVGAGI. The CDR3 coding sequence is TGTGCCAGCAGGGGGACTACTAAAGAGACCCAGTACTTC. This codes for CASRGTTKETQYF.

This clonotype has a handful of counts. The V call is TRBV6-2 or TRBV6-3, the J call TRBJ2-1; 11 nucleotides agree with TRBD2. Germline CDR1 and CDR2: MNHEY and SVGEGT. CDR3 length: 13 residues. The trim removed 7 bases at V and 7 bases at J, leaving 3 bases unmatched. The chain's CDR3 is CASNLAGGNEQFF. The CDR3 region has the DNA TGTGCCAGCAATCTAGCGGGGGGTAATGAGCAGTTCTTC.

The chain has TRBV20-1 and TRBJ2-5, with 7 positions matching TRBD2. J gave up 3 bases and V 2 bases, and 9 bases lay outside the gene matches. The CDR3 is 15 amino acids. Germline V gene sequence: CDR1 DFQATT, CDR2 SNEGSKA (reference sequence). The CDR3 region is CSARTPAGREETQYF. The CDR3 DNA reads TGCAGTGCTAGAACCCCCGCGGGGAGGGAAGAGACCCAGTACTTC.

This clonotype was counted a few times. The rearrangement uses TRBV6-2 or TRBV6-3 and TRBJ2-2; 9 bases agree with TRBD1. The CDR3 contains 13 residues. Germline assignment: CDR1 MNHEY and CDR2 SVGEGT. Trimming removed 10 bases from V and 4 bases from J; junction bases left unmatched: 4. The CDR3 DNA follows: TGTGCCACCGGGACAGGGTTCACCGGGGAGCTGTTTTTT. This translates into CATGTGFTGELFF.

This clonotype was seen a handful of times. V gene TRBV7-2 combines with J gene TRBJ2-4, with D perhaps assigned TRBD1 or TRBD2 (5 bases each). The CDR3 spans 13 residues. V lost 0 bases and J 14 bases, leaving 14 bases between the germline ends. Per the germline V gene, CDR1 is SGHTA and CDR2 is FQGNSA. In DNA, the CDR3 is TGTGCCAGCAGCTTAGCGTTCCAGGGAGTCAAGTACTTC. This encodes CASSLAFQGVKYF.

CDR3 in amino acids: CASSYSASGLSTDTQYF. In nucleotides, the CDR3 is TGTGCCAGCAGTTACTCGGCTAGCGGGTTGAGCACAGATACGCAGTATTTT. The rearrangement joins TRBV6-6 to TRBJ2-3, with TRBD2 matching over 8 bases. V shed 0 bases and J 0 bases; nucleotides not matched to a gene: 5. CDR1 and CDR2 from the germline V gene are MNHNY and SVGAGI (reference sequence). CDR3 length: 17 residues.

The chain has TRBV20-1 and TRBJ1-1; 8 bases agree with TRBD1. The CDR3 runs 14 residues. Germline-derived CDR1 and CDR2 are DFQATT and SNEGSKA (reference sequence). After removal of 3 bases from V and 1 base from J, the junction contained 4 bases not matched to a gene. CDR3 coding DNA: TGCAGTGCTAGTATCGGGACAGGGAACACTGAAGCTTTCTTT. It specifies CSASIGTGNTEAFF.

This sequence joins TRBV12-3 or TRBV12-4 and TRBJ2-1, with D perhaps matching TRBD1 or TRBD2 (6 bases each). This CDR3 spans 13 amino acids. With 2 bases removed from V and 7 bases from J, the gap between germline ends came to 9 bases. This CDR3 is CASSLRGPNEQFF. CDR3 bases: TGTGCCAGCAGTTTACGGGGGCCAAATGAGCAGTTCTTC.

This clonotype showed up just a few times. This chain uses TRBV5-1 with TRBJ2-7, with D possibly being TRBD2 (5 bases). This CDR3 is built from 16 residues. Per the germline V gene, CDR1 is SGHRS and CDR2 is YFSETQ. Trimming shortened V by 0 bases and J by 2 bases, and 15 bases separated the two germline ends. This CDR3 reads CASSLAAGRVPYEQYF. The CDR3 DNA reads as TGCGCCAGCAGCTTGGCGGCGGGCCGAGTCCCCTACGAGCAGTACTTC.

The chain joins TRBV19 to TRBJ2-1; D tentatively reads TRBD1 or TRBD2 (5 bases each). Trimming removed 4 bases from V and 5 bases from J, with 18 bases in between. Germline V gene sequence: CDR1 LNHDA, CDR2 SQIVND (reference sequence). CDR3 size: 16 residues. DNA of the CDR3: TGTGCCAGTAGTACCTCGGGACCGCCGAGGGACAATGAGCAGTTCTTC. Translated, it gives CASSTSGPPRDNEQFF.